The rows below give T cell receptor beta chains drawn from one sample of a study of cytomegalovirus exposure and HLA in healthy donors. The assay was immunoSEQ multiplex PCR, and TCRdb's table has in-frame clones only and misses some. The sample has roughly 120,000 clones; 65% to 75% are singletons. Material for sequencing was PBMCs. The receptors stem from a middle-aged man in good health and CMV-seropositive. Both conserved end residues are part of each CDR3. Each record gives: D gene, J gene, clone size, V gene, CDR3 protein, CDR3 DNA. A D gene is named only where the DNA matches it firmly. Part of the rows lack a size; the others show once, few, many or a class for expanded clones.

D gene: TRBD2; J gene: TRBJ2-1; clone size: .; V gene: TRBV6-5; CDR3 protein: CASSYSRASGGGEQFF; CDR3 DNA: TGTGCCAGCAGTTACTCTCGGGCTAGCGGGGGTGGTGAGCAGTTCTTC
D gene: TRBD1; J gene: TRBJ2-5; clone size: .; V gene: TRBV29-1; CDR3 protein: CSVGQRFQETQYF; CDR3 DNA: TGCAGCGTGGGACAGCGGTTCCAAGAGACCCAGTACTTC
D gene: .; J gene: TRBJ2-7; clone size: .; V gene: TRBV10-1; CDR3 protein: CASSERGYEQYF; CDR3 DNA: TGCGCCAGCAGTGAACGAGGCTACGAGCAGTACTTC
D gene: TRBD1; J gene: TRBJ2-3; clone size: .; V gene: TRBV15; CDR3 protein: CATSRDGQGSDTQYF; CDR3 DNA: TGTGCCACCAGCAGAGATGGACAGGGGTCAGATACGCAGTATTTT
D gene: TRBD1; J gene: TRBJ1-5; clone size: .; V gene: TRBV7-2; CDR3 protein: CASSFRQGDQPQHF; CDR3 DNA: TGTGCCAGCAGCTTTAGACAGGGTGATCAGCCCCAGCATTTT
D gene: TRBD2; J gene: TRBJ2-7; clone size: .; V gene: TRBV9; CDR3 protein: CASSADHRTSSYEQYF; CDR3 DNA: TGTGCCAGCAGCGCCGATCACAGGACTAGTTCCTACGAGCAGTACTTC
D gene: TRBD1; J gene: TRBJ1-2; clone size: .; V gene: TRBV28; CDR3 protein: CASITGTGVYYGYTF; CDR3 DNA: TGTGCCAGCATCACCGGGACAGGGGTTTACTATGGCTACACCTTC
D gene: .; J gene: TRBJ2-1; clone size: .; V gene: TRBV5-1; CDR3 protein: CASSSGQISYNEQFF; CDR3 DNA: TGCGCCAGCAGCTCCGGACAGATCTCCTACAATGAGCAGTTCTTC
D gene: .; J gene: TRBJ2-2; clone size: .; V gene: TRBV9; CDR3 protein: CASSGVRRDTGELFF; CDR3 DNA: TGTGCCAGCAGCGGAGTCCGGAGGGACACCGGGGAGCTGTTTTTT
D gene: .; J gene: TRBJ1-6; clone size: .; V gene: TRBV7-2; CDR3 protein: CASSLAYQNSPLHF; CDR3 DNA: TGTGCCAGCAGCTTAGCGTATCAGAATTCACCCCTCCACTTT
D gene: TRBD2; J gene: TRBJ2-1; clone size: .; V gene: TRBV7-9; CDR3 protein: CASSSSGTLTDEQFF; CDR3 DNA: TGTGCCAGCAGCTCTAGCGGGACGCTAACTGATGAGCAGTTCTTC
D gene: .; J gene: TRBJ1-1; clone size: .; V gene: TRBV19; CDR3 protein: CASSIMRNTEAFF; CDR3 DNA: TGTGCCAGTAGTATAATGAGGAACACTGAAGCTTTCTTT
D gene: .; J gene: TRBJ1-1; clone size: .; V gene: TRBV19; CDR3 protein: CASSSIAGAGAFF; CDR3 DNA: TGTGCCAGTAGTAGCATCGCAGGGGCTGGGGCTTTCTTT
D gene: .; J gene: TRBJ1-6; clone size: .; V gene: TRBV6-5; CDR3 protein: CASSRSGNSPLHF; CDR3 DNA: TGTGCCAGCAGTAGGTCGGGAAATTCACCCCTCCACTTT
D gene: .; J gene: TRBJ1-2; clone size: .; V gene: TRBV7-9; CDR3 protein: CASSLAGQGSYGYTF; CDR3 DNA: TGTGCCAGCAGCTTAGCGGGCCAGGGGAGCTATGGCTACACCTTC
D gene: TRBD1; J gene: TRBJ2-1; clone size: .; V gene: TRBV10-3; CDR3 protein: CAISESVRDRINEQFF; CDR3 DNA: TGTGCCATCAGTGAGTCTGTCCGGGACAGGATCAATGAGCAGTTCTTC
D gene: .; J gene: TRBJ1-5; clone size: .; V gene: TRBV2; CDR3 protein: CASSPGPNQPQHF; CDR3 DNA: TGTGCCAGCTCACCAGGGCCCAATCAGCCCCAGCATTTT
D gene: TRBD2; J gene: TRBJ2-3; clone size: .; V gene: TRBV6-4; CDR3 protein: CASSDEAGGTDTQYF; CDR3 DNA: TGTGCCAGCAGTGACGAGGCGGGGGGCACAGATACGCAGTATTTT
D gene: TRBD1; J gene: TRBJ1-5; clone size: few; V gene: TRBV28; CDR3 protein: CASSFRQGRQPQHF; CDR3 DNA: TGTGCCAGCAGTTTCCGACAGGGGAGACAGCCCCAGCATTTT
D gene: TRBD2; J gene: TRBJ2-3; clone size: .; V gene: TRBV6-4; CDR3 protein: CASSDSLAGDTDTQYF; CDR3 DNA: TGTGCCAGCAGTGACTCACTAGCGGGGGACACAGATACACAGTATTTT
D gene: TRBD1; J gene: TRBJ1-2; clone size: .; V gene: TRBV5-1; CDR3 protein: CASSLESTGDANGYTF; CDR3 DNA: TGCGCCAGCAGCCTCGAGTCGACAGGGGACGCGAATGGCTACACCTTC
D gene: .; J gene: TRBJ1-1; clone size: .; V gene: TRBV6-5; CDR3 protein: CASSYSVTYYTEAFF; CDR3 DNA: TGTGCCAGCAGTTACTCGGTTACTTATTACACTGAAGCTTTCTTT
D gene: .; J gene: TRBJ2-7; clone size: few; V gene: TRBV18; CDR3 protein: CASSPTLGDIQANYEQYF; CDR3 DNA: TGTGCCAGCTCCCCCACCCTCGGTGACATTCAGGCCAACTACGAGCAGTACTTC
D gene: TRBD1; J gene: TRBJ2-3; clone size: .; V gene: TRBV7-2; CDR3 protein: CASSARRTGGTDTQYF; CDR3 DNA: TGTGCCAGCAGCGCGAGGCGGACAGGGGGAACAGATACGCAGTATTTT
D gene: .; J gene: TRBJ1-2; clone size: .; V gene: TRBV10-3; CDR3 protein: CAISESKTGSTF; CDR3 DNA: TGTGCCATCAGTGAGTCCAAAACAGGGTCTACTTTC
D gene: TRBD1; J gene: TRBJ2-3; clone size: .; V gene: TRBV19; CDR3 protein: CASSIPGQGRTDTQYF; CDR3 DNA: TGTGCCAGTAGTATCCCTGGACAGGGGCGGACAGATACGCAGTATTTT
D gene: TRBD1; J gene: TRBJ1-2; clone size: .; V gene: TRBV5-4; CDR3 protein: CASSLVGGGGYTF; CDR3 DNA: TGTGCCAGCAGCTTGGTAGGGGGCGGCGGCTACACCTTC
D gene: .; J gene: TRBJ1-1; clone size: .; V gene: TRBV11-2; CDR3 protein: CASSPGGPGTEAFF; CDR3 DNA: TGTGCCAGCAGCCCGGGCGGGCCGGGAACTGAAGCTTTCTTT
D gene: .; J gene: TRBJ1-2; clone size: .; V gene: TRBV5-5; CDR3 protein: CASSLSQGTVYGYTF; CDR3 DNA: TGTGCCAGCAGCTTGAGTCAGGGGACGGTCTATGGCTACACCTTC
D gene: .; J gene: TRBJ2-1; clone size: .; V gene: TRBV27; CDR3 protein: CASRYSGDNEQFF; CDR3 DNA: TGTGCCAGCAGATATAGCGGAGACAATGAGCAGTTCTTC
D gene: .; J gene: TRBJ1-3; clone size: few; V gene: TRBV5-1; CDR3 protein: CASSLMPGGEGTGNTIYF; CDR3 DNA: TGCGCCAGCAGCTTGATGCCGGGGGGAGAGGGAACAGGAAACACCATATATTTT
D gene: TRBD1; J gene: TRBJ1-5; clone size: .; V gene: TRBV19; CDR3 protein: CASMDTGQFNQPQHF; CDR3 DNA: TGTGCCAGTATGGATACGGGACAGTTTAATCAGCCCCAGCATTTT
D gene: TRBD2; J gene: TRBJ2-7; clone size: .; V gene: TRBV4-1; CDR3 protein: CASSRSTSATYEQYF; CDR3 DNA: TGCGCCAGCAGCCGATCGACTAGCGCTACCTACGAGCAGTACTTC